The rows below give T cell receptor beta chains drawn from one sample of a study of shared clonotypes between healthy human individuals. Profiling relied on immunoSEQ multiplex PCR, and the TCRdb table lists in-frame clones only, not all of them. This table has some 2 million clones, roughly 94% appearing once. Source material: naive CD4+ T cells sorted from blood. These receptors all stem from a man between 18 and 35 years old in good health. CDR3s include the opening cysteine and the closing phenylalanine or tryptophan. The order of the fields is clone size, D gene, J gene, V gene, CDR3 length, CDR3 DNA, CDR3 protein. A D gene is named only where the DNA matches it firmly. Clone size is stated in some rows and not others, as once, few, many or a class when expanded.

>NA|NA|TRBJ2-5|TRBV11-2|17
TGTGCCAGCAGCTTAGGGGGGCCGGGAGGAGGGCAAGAGACCCAGTACTTC
CASSLGGPGGGQETQYF
>NA|TRBD2|TRBJ2-1|TRBV5-1|15
TGCGCCAGCAGCTTGGACCTGACTAGCGGCAGGGAGCAGTTCTTC
CASSLDLTSGREQFF
>NA|TRBD1|TRBJ2-7|TRBV2|13
TGTGCCACCGGTGGGACAGGACCCTACGAGCAGTACTTC
CATGGTGPYEQYF
>NA|TRBD1|TRBJ2-7|TRBV29-1|12
TGCAGCGGCCAGAGACAGGGGGGCGAGCAGTACTTC
CSGQRQGGEQYF
>NA|TRBD1|TRBJ2-5|TRBV5-1|13
TGCGCCAGCAGGACAGGGGTCCAAGAGACCCAGTACTTC
CASRTGVQETQYF
>NA|NA|TRBJ1-5|TRBV6-5|15
TGTGCCAGCAGTTTACTGGCGACTAGCAATCAGCCCCAGCATTTT
CASSLLATSNQPQHF
>NA|NA|TRBJ1-4|TRBV15|14
TGTGCCACCAGCAGAGTTGGGTATCAGGAAAAACTGTTTTTT
CATSRVGYQEKLFF
>NA|TRBD2|TRBJ2-2|TRBV30|16
TGTGCCTGGAGCAGACTAGCGGGAGGGCCCGGCGGGGAGCTGTTTTTT
CAWSRLAGGPGGELFF
>NA|TRBD1|TRBJ2-1|TRBV19|15
TGTGCCAGTAAACCGGACAGGGGCTCCTACAATGAGCAGTTCTTC
CASKPDRGSYNEQFF
>NA|TRBD1|TRBJ2-1|TRBV5-6|13
TGTGCCAGCAGCAAGGACAGGCAAGGTGAGCAGTTCTTC
CASSKDRQGEQFF
>few|NA|TRBJ1-6|TRBV2|12
TGTGCCAGCAGTGTATTGGGTTCACCCCTCCACTTT
CASSVLGSPLHF
>NA|NA|TRBJ1-1|TRBV5-1|16
TGCGCCAGCAGCCCCCGCCCGCGGGACGGGGGCACTGAAGCTTTCTTT
CASSPRPRDGGTEAFF
>NA|TRBD1|TRBJ1-5|TRBV2|15
TGTGCCAGCAGTGGACAGGGTCTTAGCAATCAGCCCCAGCATTTT
CASSGQGLSNQPQHF
>NA|NA|TRBJ2-1|TRBV9|15
TGTGCCAGCAGCGTTGGGGGAGGGCAGGGGAATGAGCAGTTCTTC
CASSVGGGQGNEQFF
>NA|TRBD1|TRBJ1-6|TRBV23-1|14
TGCGCCAGCAGTCACAGGGGGCCTAATTCACCCCTCCACTTT
CASSHRGPNSPLHF
>once|TRBD1|TRBJ2-1|TRBV11-2|15
TGTGCCAGCAGCCGACAGGGTACAACCTACAATGAGCAGTTCTTC
CASSRQGTTYNEQFF
>once|NA|TRBJ1-2|TRBV11-2|15
TGTGCCAGCAGCTTGTTCTCTTCGAGGGACTATGGCTACACCTTC
CASSLFSSRDYGYTF
>NA|NA|TRBJ1-4|TRBV2|13
TGTGCCAGCAGGCAGGCCTCGACTGAAAAACTGTTTTTT
CASRQASTEKLFF
>NA|TRBD1|TRBJ1-6|TRBV6-1|15
TGTGCCAGCAGTTCTCAGACAGGGTATAATTCACCCCTCCACTTT
CASSSQTGYNSPLHF
>once|NA|TRBJ2-7|TRBV18|14
TGTGCCAGCTCACCACAGCGGACGGCCTACGAGCAGTACTTC
CASSPQRTAYEQYF
>NA|TRBD2|TRBJ2-1|TRBV30|14
TGTGCCTGGAGTCGACTAGCGGGAGCTGATGAGCAGTTCTTC
CAWSRLAGADEQFF
>NA|NA|TRBJ2-7|TRBV6-5|13
TGTGCCAGCAGTTACAGTAGCGGCCGCGAGCAGTACTTC
CASSYSSGREQYF
>NA|NA|TRBJ1-2|TRBV9|14
TGTGCCAGCAGCGTAGAAATGAACCTCGGGGGCTACACCTTC
CASSVEMNLGGYTF
>NA|NA|TRBJ2-2|TRBV6-5|14
TGTGCCAGCAGTCCTACTTTAAACACCGGGGAGCTGTTTTTT
CASSPTLNTGELFF